These 26 T cell receptor beta chains were all obtained from the same sample, sequenced in a study of blood T cell repertoires in COVID-19. Libraries were prepared by immunoSEQ multiplex PCR; TCRdb keeps only in-frame clonotypes and omits some of them. The sample carries approximately 100,000 clones, roughly 90% recorded once. Sequenced: peripheral blood. All receptors come from a man in his 60s with acute or convalescent COVID-19.

J is TRBJ2-7 and V is TRBV2; weak D call: TRBD1 (6 bases). This CDR3 contains 14 residues. The germline V and J ends were trimmed by 4 bases and 4 bases, with 14 bases remaining between them. Germline CDR1 is SNHLY and CDR2 is FYNNEI. This CDR3 reads CASSAGQKPYEQYV. The CDR3 DNA reads TGTGCCAGCAGTGCCGGACAGAAACCGTACGAGCAGTACGTC.

The CDR3 DNA reads as TGTGCCAGCAGTCCCAGGGTTGGCGAAAAACTGTTTTTT. Protein product: CASSPRVGEKLFF. The V gene is TRBV12-3 or TRBV12-4, the J gene TRBJ1-4; tentatively, D is TRBD1 (5 bases). The length of the CDR3 is 13 residues. Trimming took 5 bases from V and 8 from J, leaving 12 bases between them.

The chain carries TRBV6-5 and TRBJ2-2; D may be TRBD2 (6 bases). V lost 2 bases and J lost 3, with 7 bases in between. The V gene's germline CDR1 is MNHEY and CDR2 SVGAGI. CDR3 length equals 14 residues. The CDR3 here is CASSYGGYTGELFF. The CDR3 region has the DNA TGTGCCAGCAGTTACGGAGGGTACACCGGGGAGCTGTTTTTT.

The chain carries TRBV21-1 and TRBJ1-5; the table assigns TRBD1, which was not confirmed against the DNA. TRBV21-1 is assigned pseudogene status. The CDR3 totals 19 residues. DNA for the CDR3: TGTGCCAGCAGCAAAACCGTTCGGATAGGACAGGCATTTGATCAGCCCCAGCATTTT. It is translated as CASSKTVRIGQAFDQPQHF.

This chain uses TRBV3-1 (or the pseudogene TRBV3-2) with TRBJ2-2; 7 positions match TRBD1. This CDR3 region has 15 residues. V was clipped by 1 base and J by 3 bases; unmatched bases: 2. The germline V gene encodes CDR1 LGHDT and CDR2 YNNKEL (reference sequence). CDR3 residues: CASSQGDRDTGELFF. DNA for the CDR3: TGTGCCAGCAGCCAAGGAGACAGGGACACCGGGGAGCTGTTTTTT.

The rearrangement joins TRBV29-1 to TRBJ2-6, with D perhaps TRBD1 (6 bases). Trimming shortened V by 6 bases and J by 4 bases, and 13 bases separated the two germline ends. CDR3 length: 14 amino acids. The V gene's germline CDR1 is SQVTM and CDR2 ANQGSEA. The DNA of the CDR3 is TGCAGCGTGGAACAGGGAACAGGGGCCAACGTCCTGACTTTC. This gives the protein CSVEQGTGANVLTF. The full variable domain, completed using reference TRBV29-1 and TRBJ2-6, is SAVISQKPSRDICQRGTSLTIQCQVDSQVTMMFWYRQQPGQSLTLIATANQGSEATYESGFVIDKFPISRPNLTFSTLTVSNMSPEDSSIYLCSVEQGTGANVLTFGAGSRLTVL.

The chain couples TRBV5-4 to TRBJ1-4, with TRBD1 identical over 7 bases. This CDR3 region has 17 residues. The germline gives CDR1 SGHNT, CDR2 YYREEE (reference sequence). The V segment lost 2 bases and the J segment 6 bases; nucleotides outside the gene matches: 13. The CDR3 spells CASSLSGTAAGYEKLFF. As DNA, the CDR3 is TGTGCCAGCAGCTTATCCGGGACAGCGGCTGGGTATGAAAAACTGTTTTTT.

The V and J genes are TRBV28 and TRBJ2-3, with 7 bases matching TRBD1. Germline CDR1 is MDHEN and CDR2 is SYDVKM. After removal of 4 bases from V and 7 bases from J, the junction contained 14 bases not matched to a gene. The CDR3 runs to 16 residues. This chain's CDR3 is CASSSDSMRQGHTQYF. CDR3 nucleotide sequence: TGTGCCAGCAGTTCCGATTCGATGAGACAGGGCCATACGCAGTATTTT.

This chain joins TRBV10-3 and TRBJ2-3; 8 nucleotides agree with TRBD2. Germline V gives CDR1 ENHRY, CDR2 SYGVKD. The CDR3 is 15 residues long. V shed 3 bases and J 1 base; nucleotides not matched to a gene: 3. CDR3 sequence: CAISDETSGTDTQYF. The CDR3 region has the DNA TGTGCCATCAGTGATGAGACTAGCGGCACAGATACGCAGTATTTT.

This sequence joins TRBV12-3 or TRBV12-4 and TRBJ2-5, with a tentative D call TRBD1 (5 bases). V lost 3 bases and J 1 base, leaving 6 bases between the germline ends. CDR3 length equals 13 residues. In DNA, the CDR3 is TGTGCCAGCAGTTTGCAGGGCCAAGAGACCCAGTACTTC. Encoded protein: CASSLQGQETQYF.

CDR3 region: CASSQIDREAYEQYF. The CDR3 region has the DNA TGTGCCAGCAGCCAGATAGACAGGGAAGCCTACGAGCAGTACTTC. The chain couples TRBV16 to TRBJ2-7; 7 nucleotides line up with TRBD1. CDR1 KGHSY and CDR2 FQNENV come from the germline V gene. V shed 3 bases, J shed 2 bases, and the junction held 7 bases outside the gene matches. The CDR3 has 15 amino acids.

The J gene is TRBJ1-4, the V gene TRBV12-5, with D tentatively TRBD1 (6 bases). Looked up from germline, CDR1 is LGHNT and CDR2 is FRNRAP. The CDR3 has 15 amino acids. Trimming pared 1 base from V and 0 bases from J, leaving 6 bases between. For the CDR3, the DNA is TGTGCTAGTGGTTTGGGGACAGCAACTAATGAAAAACTGTTTTTT. Amino acid sequence: CASGLGTATNEKLFF.

The chain recombines TRBV11-2 with TRBJ1-2; D uncertain. Germline V gives CDR1 SGHAT, CDR2 FQNNGV. V lost 5 bases, J lost 0 bases, and 13 bases lay in between. The CDR3 loop spans 15 amino acids. CDR3 DNA: TGTGCCAGCAGCCCTCGAGGCGTTCCTAACTATGGCTACACCTTC. Its translation: CASSPRGVPNYGYTF.

The V call is TRBV29-1, the J call TRBJ1-4, with 11 bases aligning to TRBD1. CDR1 and CDR2 (germline): SQVTM, ANQGSEA. J gave up 8 bases and V 3 bases, and 8 bases lay outside the gene matches. This CDR3 region has 15 residues. The DNA of the CDR3 is TGCAGCGTTGACGCAGCCGGGACAGGGGGAGAAAAACTGTTTTTT. It encodes CSVDAAGTGGEKLFF. The whole variable domain, remainder taken from reference TRBV29-1 and TRBJ1-4, is SAVISQKPSRDICQRGTSLTIQCQVDSQVTMMFWYRQQPGQSLTLIATANQGSEATYESGFVIDKFPISRPNLTFSTLTVSNMSPEDSSIYLCSVDAAGTGGEKLFFGSGTQLSVL.

The gene calls are TRBV7-9 and TRBJ2-7; D may be TRBD1 (6 bases). The CDR3 sequence is 14 residues long. The V end lost 6 bases, the J end lost 3 bases, and 15 bases lay between the germline ends. Per germline, CDR1 SEHNR and CDR2 FQNEAQ (reference sequence). CDR3 coding DNA: TGTGCCAGCAGTATAGATGGACAGAGCTACGAGCAGTACTTC. Translated: CASSIDGQSYEQYF.

This clone has only one observation. The V gene is TRBV5-5, the J gene TRBJ1-1, with TRBD1 as a possible D gene (6 bases). From germline, CDR1 is SGHKS and CDR2 YYEKEE (reference sequence). CDR3 length equals 14 residues. V was trimmed by 3 bases and J by 1 base, leaving 10 bases between them. DNA for the CDR3: TGTGCCAGCAGCTCCTTAGGGGGGAACACTGAAGCTTTCTTT. Encoded protein: CASSSLGGNTEAFF.

The chain uses TRBV7-3 and TRBJ2-2; D not certain. This CDR3 spans 16 amino acids. In germline, CDR1 is SGHTA, CDR2 FQGTGA. V gave up 2 bases and J gave up 1 base, with 11 bases separating them. CDR3 protein: CASSLSGHLNTGELFF. The CDR3 DNA reads as TGTGCCAGCAGCTTATCTGGGCACCTGAACACCGGGGAGCTGTTTTTT.

The chain has TRBV5-1 and TRBJ2-1, with 15 bases fitting TRBD2. CDR1 is SGHRS and CDR2 is YFSETQ in the germline V gene. The CDR3 extends over 18 amino acids. J lost 6 bases, V lost 0 bases, and 7 bases had no gene match. The CDR3 protein is CASSLGGLAGGPTNEQFF. The CDR3 DNA reads as TGCGCCAGCAGCTTGGGTGGACTAGCGGGAGGGCCTACCAATGAGCAGTTCTTC.

The V call is TRBV18, the J call TRBJ2-7, with TRBD1 identical over 7 bases. Losses at the gene ends were 2 bases for V and 3 bases for J; bases not matched to a gene: 7. The CDR3 extends over 15 amino acids. Germline CDR1 KGHSH, CDR2 LQKENI. CDR3 sequence reads: CASSPGTASVYEQYF. CDR3 bases: TGTGCCAGCTCACCAGGGACAGCATCCGTCTACGAGCAGTACTTC. Variable domain in full (rest from reference TRBV18 and TRBJ2-7): NAGVMQNPRHLVRRRGQEARLRCSPMKGHSHVYWYRQLPEEGLKFMVYLQKENIIDESGMPKERFSAEFPKEGPSILRIQQVVRGDSAAYFCASSPGTASVYEQYFGPGTRLTVT.

The rearrangement uses TRBV11-1 and TRBJ1-1; D is undetermined. V was shortened by 1 base and J by 6 bases, with 9 bases between the two germline ends. Per the germline V gene, CDR1 is SGHAT and CDR2 is FQDESV (reference sequence). This CDR3 region has 13 residues. The CDR3 region is CASSLGGHAEAFF. The CDR3 nucleotides are TGTGCCAGCAGCTTAGGAGGGCACGCTGAAGCTTTCTTT.

This clone was seen once. The rearrangement uses TRBV19 and TRBJ2-1, with TRBD2 identical over 7 bases. The CDR3 has 16 residues. J lost 2 bases, V lost 5 bases, and 9 bases had no gene match. The V gene's germline CDR1 is LNHDA and CDR2 SQIVND (reference sequence). The CDR3 sequence: CASSPWAGETYNEQFF. CDR3 nucleotide sequence: TGTGCCAGTAGTCCTTGGGCGGGGGAAACCTACAATGAGCAGTTCTTC.

The count of this clone is one. J is TRBJ1-5 and V is TRBV19; D is unresolved. The CDR3 runs to 13 residues. V was shortened by 3 bases and J by 2 bases, with 5 bases between the two germline ends. Germline V gives CDR1 LNHDA, CDR2 SQIVND (reference sequence). The CDR3 is CASSMSGNQPQHF. CDR3 nucleotides: TGTGCCAGTAGTATGTCGGGCAATCAGCCCCAGCATTTT. Together with reference TRBV19 and TRBJ1-5, the CDR3 gives the full variable domain: DGGITQSPKYLFRKEGQNVTLSCEQNLNHDAMYWYRQDPGQGLRLIYYSQIVNDFQKGDIAEGYSVSREKKESFPLTVTSAQKNPTAFYLCASSMSGNQPQHFGDGTRLSIL.

The chain recombines TRBV28 with TRBJ1-6; D might be TRBD1 (6 bases). With 6 bases removed from V and 4 bases from J, the gap between germline ends came to 13 bases. Germline CDR1 is MDHEN and CDR2 is SYDVKM. CDR3 length: 15 amino acids. The CDR3 nucleotides read TGTGCCAGCAGCCCATACAGGGATTATAATTCACCCCTCCACTTT. This gives the protein CASSPYRDYNSPLHF.

The chain recombines TRBV19 with TRBJ2-5; D not certain. The V end lost 0 bases, the J end lost 5 bases, and 7 bases lay between the germline ends. The CDR3 has 13 residues. In germline, CDR1 is LNHDA, CDR2 SQIVND (reference sequence). The CDR3 here is CASSIDLEETQYF. The CDR3 DNA reads as TGTGCCAGTAGTATAGATCTTGAGGAGACCCAGTACTTC.

The rearrangement uses TRBV2 and TRBJ1-5, with D maybe TRBD1 (5 bases). V lost 6 bases and J 2 bases, leaving 14 bases between the germline ends. The length of the CDR3 is 15 residues. The germline V gene has CDR1 SNHLY and CDR2 FYNNEI. CDR3 nucleotides: TGTGCCAGCAGGCAAGGGGCCGCGGGCAATCAGCCCCAGCATTTT. This encodes CASRQGAAGNQPQHF.

The chain links TRBV28 to TRBJ1-2; D possibly corresponds to TRBD1 (5 bases). The CDR3 sequence is 14 residues long. CDR1 is MDHEN, CDR2 SYDVKM, per germline. Between the trimmed V and J ends, which lost 4 bases and 7 bases, there was a span of 16 bases. The CDR3 region has the DNA TGTGCCAGCAGTTCACCAGATGGGGGGAGTGGCTACACCTTC. Protein product: CASSSPDGGSGYTF.